The subject of this entry is one T cell receptor beta chain. This clone was seen just once. It lacks a known antigen. Base qualities are not provided; no much larger clone lies one nucleotide away. Patients with autoimmune disease history or receiving systemic immunosuppression were excluded from the trial. Peripheral blood for TCR sequencing was collected from all dose cohorts at baseline, on cycle 4 day 1, and on cycle 7 day 1. Samples were obtained from an open-label, multicenter, first-in-human phase I dose-escalation trial of ivuxolimab. Adults with locally advanced or metastatic melanoma, renal cell carcinoma, hepatocellular carcinoma or head and neck squamous cell carcinoma were enrolled in the trial. CD4+ and CD8+ T cells were sorted separately from peripheral blood before TCR sequencing. To sequence the TCRbeta CDR3 region, genomic DNA was isolated from the sorted cells. The immunoSEQ Assay was used for sequencing of TCRbeta CDR3 regions. The clones in this table, taken by TCRdb from immuneACCESS, are in-frame only. Not every clone is retained; where verified, under half of the shortfall comes from an unresolved V gene, and the cause of the rest is unknown. For this sample there are tens of thousands of clones; 75% to 95% appear just once. The ten largest clonotypes hold less than 0.6% of the sample.

The germline V gene specifies SGHVS as CDR1 and FQNEAQ as CDR2. The CDR3 numbers 14 residues from cysteine through phenylalanine. The read is trimmed to its CDR3 DNA, 42 bases read in frame from base 1. Clipping removes 2 bases from V and 6 bases from J, with 3 as the unmatched junction base count. The sample is drawn from a study of OX40 agonist ivuxolimab in advanced cancers. Some background on the complete study: The costimulatory receptor OX40 (CD134) was targeted by ivuxolimab, a fully human IgG2 agonistic monoclonal antibody. Intravenous ivuxolimab was administered to patients every 2 weeks at six dose levels: 0.01, 0.1, 0.3, 1.5, 3 and 10 mg/kg. Among the roughly 54 dose-escalation patients, roughly 20 had hepatocellular carcinoma, approximately 15 melanoma, 9 renal cell carcinoma and 9 head and neck cancer. In the dose-escalation cohort, 70% to 85% of patients were male, and the mean age was approximately 60 years, with a range of 23 to 79. Patients were allowed to have had prior anti-PD-1, anti-PD-L1 or anti-CTLA-4 therapy, and around 40% of the dose-escalation patients had previously received checkpoint inhibitors. Three dose-escalation patients achieved partial responses, one with hepatocellular carcinoma and two with cutaneous melanoma. The purpose of peripheral TCRbeta sequencing was to test whether ivuxolimab changed TCR sequence diversity and led to clonal T-cell expansion. The monotherapy dose-escalation portion (N ≈ 56 patients) of the phase I ivuxolimab trial is reported in the paper.

Findings and caveats that apply to the study as a whole: Antigen specificity was not determined for the clonally expanded peripheral T cells. At doses of 0.1 to 3.0 mg/kg, clonal expansion of both CD4+ and CD8+ T cells in blood was seen between baseline and week 6. Low levels of normalized T-cell clonal expansion were also seen in some nonresponding patients. In the 0.1-3.0 mg/kg groups, partial responders were among the patients with the lowest normalized peripheral clonal expansion, particularly in CD8+ T cells. On average, CD8+ T cells showed more expanded clones than CD4+ T cells after ivuxolimab.

The sequence links TRBV7-8 to TRBJ2-7, and 11 bases in between align with TRBD2. The source is an adult with an advanced solid tumor such as melanoma, head and neck, liver or kidney cancer. Source: CD4+ or CD8+ T cells sorted from blood, taken in a trial of the OX40 agonist ivuxolimab. In nucleotides, the sequence is TGTGCCAGCAGCTTACCTAGCGGGAGGTCCGAGCAGTACTTC. This encodes CASSLPSGRSEQYF.